The sequence of this T cell receptor (beta chain) was determined in a study of T cells in Graves' hyperthyroidism and ophthalmopathy. Graves' hyperthyroidism without ophthalmopathy progression within 18 months was termed stable. Subjects aged 18 to 65 presented with newly diagnosed hyperthyroidism of less than 2 months' duration. V shed 5 bases and J 3 bases; nucleotides not matched to a gene: 6. Germline values: CDR1 SEHNR, CDR2 FQNEAQ (reference sequence). CDR3 length: 14 residues. The sample holds a few counts of this clonotype. What was amplified from RNA transcripts were TCR beta CDR3 regions. HTBI primers were used for first-round RT-PCR of the TCR CDR3. In TCRdb, the multiplex PCR reads were re-called with MiXCR into one record per CDR3 protein. Counted here are about 580,000 distinct CDR3 sequences, around 42% occurring once; the ten biggest clones make up 7.5% to 8.5%.

This sequence originates from a young woman with Graves' hyperthyroidism. Sequencing was performed on peripheral blood or thyroid tissue (not recorded which). V usage is TRBV7-9 and J usage is TRBJ2-7; 8 positions match TRBD1. The CDR3 loop is CASSLRGLDYEQYF. In nucleotides, the CDR3 is TGTGCCAGCAGCCTCAGGGGGCTTGACTACGAGCAGTACTTC. The complete variable domain, with remaining parts taken from reference TRBV7-9 and TRBJ2-7, reads DTGVSQNPRHKITKRGQNVTFRCDPISEHNRLYWYRQTLGQGPEFLTYFQNEAQLEKSRLLSDRFSAERPKGSFSTLEIQRTEQGDSAMYLCASSLRGLDYEQYFGPGTRLTVT.